Listed below are T cell receptor beta chains from one sample, sequenced in a study of blood T cell repertoires in COVID-19. Method: immunoSEQ multiplex PCR; TCRdb's copy keeps in-frame clones and lacks some. The data hold hundreds of thousands of clones, with roughly nine tenths observed a single time. Sequenced: PBMCs or T cells enriched from blood (not recorded which). These receptors were taken from a woman aged 30 to 39 who had recovered from COVID-19. CDR3s include the opening cysteine and the closing phenylalanine or tryptophan. D genes are given only for firm matches. Clone size is stated in some rows and not others, as once, few, many or a class when expanded.

- TRBJ2-1 TRBV19 TRBD2 TGTGCCACCGCTTTAGCGGGAGATATCTACAATGAGCAGTTCTTC CATALAGDIYNEQFF
- TRBJ1-6 TRBV4-1 - TGCGCCAGCAGCCAGAGTCGCCTAAGCTCCTATAATTCACCCCTCCACTTT CASSQSRLSSYNSPLHF
- TRBJ2-7 TRBV7-8 TRBD2 TGTGCCAGCAGCTTTAGCGGGGGGGTCTACGAGCAGTACTTC CASSFSGGVYEQYF
- TRBJ2-7 TRBV15 TRBD2 TGTGCCACCAGCCGGGGACTAGCGGAAAGCTACGAGCAGTACTTC CATSRGLAESYEQYF
- TRBJ2-5 TRBV19 - TGTGCCAGTAGTACCCAAGGACAGATCCAAGAGACCCAGTACTTC CASSTQGQIQETQYF
- TRBJ1-4 TRBV7-6 - TGTGCCAGCAGCTTAGCGGGGGGGGATAATGAAAAACTGTTTTTT CASSLAGGDNEKLFF
- TRBJ2-7 TRBV5-1 TRBD2 TGCGCCAGCAGCTTGGTTGGGACTAGCGGGAGGGCGGGAAACGAGCAGTACTTC CASSLVGTSGRAGNEQYF
- TRBJ1-2 TRBV7-9 - TGTGCCAGCAGCTTAGGACCCGGGGGGGGCTACACCTTC CASSLGPGGGYTF
- TRBJ2-1 TRBV5-1 - TGCGCCAGCAGCTTGGTAGCGATGAGCTCCTACAATGAGCAGTTCTTC CASSLVAMSSYNEQFF
- TRBJ1-4 TRBV12-3/TRBV12-4 - TGTGCCAGCAGTACAGATGGAAAACTGTTTTTT CASSTDGKLFF
once TRBJ2-3 TRBV9 TRBD2 TGTGCCAGCAGCGTAGCCCACACGGAAGCGGGAACCCTGTGGGATACGCAGTATTTT CASSVAHTEAGTLWDTQYF
- TRBJ1-6 TRBV3-1/TRBV3-2 - TGTGCCAGCAGCCAAGATCTCTGGCCGGGGGGTAATTCACCCCTCCACTTT CASSQDLWPGGNSPLHF
- TRBJ2-6 TRBV2 - TGTGCCACCCGGTTCTCTGGGGCCAACGTCCTGACTTTC CATRFSGANVLTF
- TRBJ2-1 TRBV3-1/TRBV3-2 - TGTGCCAGCAGCCAAGGGGCTAGTGAGGGTTACAATGAGCAGTTCTTC CASSQGASEGYNEQFF
- TRBJ1-5 TRBV25-1 - TGTGCCAGTCAGGGAAGGAATCAGCCCCAGCATTTT CASQGRNQPQHF
- TRBJ1-1 TRBV11-2 - TGTGCCAGCAGCTTAGGTTTTAGAGGGATAAACACTGAAGCTTTCTTT CASSLGFRGINTEAFF
- TRBJ2-1 TRBV7-2 - TGTGCCAGCAGCTTATCACTAGCCAGTGAGCAGTTCTTC CASSLSLASEQFF
once TRBJ2-7 TRBV18 TRBD1 TGTGCCAGCTCACCCGGGTCAGACAGGGGCTACGAGCAGTACTTC CASSPGSDRGYEQYF
once TRBJ1-1 TRBV5-1 - TGCGCCAGCAGCTTGTGGGGAGGGAAAGCTGAAGCTTTCTTT CASSLWGGKAEAFF
- TRBJ2-1 TRBV28 - TGTGCCAGCAGTCTAAGCCCGGAGGAGCAGTTCTTC CASSLSPEEQFF
few TRBJ1-1 TRBV7-3 TRBD1 TGTGCCAGCAGCCCCAGTAACAGGGGCGACACTGAAGCTTTCTTT CASSPSNRGDTEAFF
- TRBJ1-6 TRBV7-9 - TGTGCCAGCAGCTTTAGTGGTACAGGCCCTAATTCACCCCTCCACTTT CASSFSGTGPNSPLHF
- TRBJ2-5 TRBV30 TRBD1 TGTGCCTGGAGTGTAAACAGGGGGTACCAAGAGACCCAGTACTTC CAWSVNRGYQETQYF
- TRBJ2-7 TRBV28 TRBD1 TGTGCCAGCAGTTTACGGACGACAGGGTACGAGCAGTACTTC CASSLRTTGYEQYF
- TRBJ2-5 TRBV11-1 TRBD1 TGTGCCAGCAGCCAGGGGACAGCCACGGAGACCCAGTACTTC CASSQGTATETQYF
- TRBJ2-5 TRBV19 TRBD1 TGTGCCAGTAGTGGAACGGGACAGAAAGAGACCCAGTACTTC CASSGTGQKETQYF
- TRBJ1-6 TRBV7-3 - TGTGCCAGCAGCTTAAGTACCCGGGTCGGGTCCTATAATTCACCCCTCCACTTT CASSLSTRVGSYNSPLHF
- TRBJ1-6 TRBV5-4 - TGTGCCAGCAGCTTGGCCGCGAGCTCCTATAATTCACCCCTCCACTTT CASSLAASSYNSPLHF
- TRBJ1-2 TRBV7-2 - TGTGCCAGCAGCGCCTTAGGGGGAAGACCCGGGCCCTCGGGGTATGGCTACACCTTC CASSALGGRPGPSGYGYTF
- TRBJ1-1 TRBV6-5 - TGTGCCAGCAGTTCACAGATGAACACTGAAGCTTTCTTT CASSSQMNTEAFF
- TRBJ2-7 TRBV15 - TGTGCCACCAGTTCCCATTACGAGCAGTACTTC CATSSHYEQYF
- TRBJ2-3 TRBV7-2 TRBD2 TGTGCCAGCAGCTCCCGGACTAGCGGGAGTAGTACGCAGTATTTT CASSSRTSGSSTQYF
- TRBJ2-2 TRBV13 TRBD1 TGTGCCAGCAGCTCCATTAACAGGGGAAGGCAGACCGGGGAGCTGTTTTTT CASSSINRGRQTGELFF
few TRBJ1-2 TRBV5-4 - TGTGCCAGCAGCTTGGTCCAGGGGTATGGCTACACCTTC CASSLVQGYGYTF
once TRBJ2-1 TRBV5-4 TRBD2 TGTGCCAGCTACCGGGGGACTAGCTCCGACAATGAGCAGTTCTTC CASYRGTSSDNEQFF
- TRBJ1-2 TRBV19 - TGTGCCAGTAGTCCCACTTCAGGGTATTTCTCTGGCTACACCTTC CASSPTSGYFSGYTF
- TRBJ2-2 TRBV3-1/TRBV3-2 TRBD2 TGTGCCAGCAGTCCAGGACTAGCGTCGAACACCGGGGAGCTGTTTTTT CASSPGLASNTGELFF
- TRBJ2-7 TRBV4-3 - TGCGCCAGCAGCCAAGAATCGGACAATGGTATCTACGAGCAGTACTTC CASSQESDNGIYEQYF
- TRBJ2-1 TRBV6-5 TRBD1 TGTGCCAGCAGTTTCGGACAGGGGGGCGGCTACAATGAGCAGTTCTTC CASSFGQGGGYNEQFF
- TRBJ2-5 TRBV3-1/TRBV3-2 - TGTGCCAGCAGCCAAGATGTGTCCGCCGGGGAGACCCAGTACTTC CASSQDVSAGETQYF
- TRBJ1-3 TRBV7-9 - TGTGCCAGCAGCTCACACCGGGGTATCTCTGGAAACACCATATATTTT CASSSHRGISGNTIYF
- TRBJ2-7 TRBV2 - TGTGCCAGCAAATATAGAACCTACGAGCAGTACTTC CASKYRTYEQYF
- TRBJ2-1 TRBV9 TRBD2 TGTGCCAGCAGCGATAAAGAGGCGGGAGGGATCAATGAGCAGTTCTTC CASSDKEAGGINEQFF
- TRBJ2-5 TRBV4-1 - TGCGCCAGCAGCCTTGGTGGGCGGACACAAGAGACCCAGTACTTC CASSLGGRTQETQYF
- TRBJ1-3 TRBV4-3 - TGCGCCAGCAGCCAGTCGCCCCCCCCGGACACCATATATTTT CASSQSPPPDTIYF
- TRBJ2-3 TRBV12-5 - TGTGCTAGTGGTTTCCGGACTAGCACAGATACGCAGTATTTT CASGFRTSTDTQYF
- TRBJ2-3 TRBV5-1 TRBD2 TGCGCCAGCAGCTTGAGACTAGCGGGAGGACTGGGCACAGATACGCAGTATTTT CASSLRLAGGLGTDTQYF
- TRBJ2-7 TRBV28 TRBD1 TGTGCCAGCAGACGCGACAGGGGGCACGAGCAGTACTTC CASRRDRGHEQYF
- TRBJ1-3 TRBV18 TRBD1 TGTGCCAGCTCATTAACTTTCCAGGGACAGGGGGCCCGCTCTGGAAACACCATATATTTT CASSLTFQGQGARSGNTIYF
once TRBJ2-7 TRBV4-1 - TGCGCCAGCAGCCAAGAAACGTTGGTCGGCGGCTCCTACGAGCAGTACTTC CASSQETLVGGSYEQYF
- TRBJ1-2 TRBV3-1/TRBV3-2 TRBD1 TGTGCCAGCAGTGAACAGGGGTATGGCTACACCTTC CASSEQGYGYTF
- TRBJ2-7 TRBV7-2 TRBD2 TGTGCCAGCAGCTTAGTAGGGACTAGCGGGATTCCCTACGAGCAGTACTTC CASSLVGTSGIPYEQYF
- TRBJ1-4 TRBV18 - TGTGCCAGCTCACCAATGGGCCCTGAAAATGAAAAACTGTTTTTT CASSPMGPENEKLFF
- TRBJ2-1 TRBV24-1 - TGTGCCACCAGTGATTATCAGGGCTACAATGAGCAGTTCTTC CATSDYQGYNEQFF
- TRBJ2-5 TRBV30 TRBD2 TGTGCCTGGGGGGGCCCCCCGGGAGGGGGTGAGACCCAGTACTTC CAWGGPPGGGETQYF
- TRBJ1-3 TRBV5-6 - TGTGCCAGCAGCCAGTCCCCAACCGCTGGAAACACCATATATTTT CASSQSPTAGNTIYF
- TRBJ1-5 TRBV28 - TGTGCCAGCAGTTTTCGATCCTATTATAGCAATCAGCCCCAGCATTTT CASSFRSYYSNQPQHF
few TRBJ1-1 TRBV13 TRBD1 TGTGCCAGCAGTTTCGAGGACAGGGCTGGTGTCACTGAAGCTTTCTTT CASSFEDRAGVTEAFF
- TRBJ2-6 TRBV7-8 - TGTGCCAGCGGACAGACTGGGGCCAACGTCCTGACTTTC CASGQTGANVLTF
- TRBJ1-2 TRBV19 TRBD1 TGTGCCAGTAGTACCGGGACAGGACAAAACTATGGCTACACCTTC CASSTGTGQNYGYTF